The next 24 T cell receptor beta chains were all read from a single sample in a study of identical twins. TCRdb reprocessed the 5' RACE reads with MiXCR, giving one entry per CDR3 protein. Here the sample spans about 100,000 distinct CDR3 sequences, 5.5% to 7% being singletons. The sequencing sample was made of memory T cells sorted from blood. The receptors originated from a woman aged 45-59 years in good health.

This clonotype was detected ten times or more. CDR3 DNA sequence: TGTGCCACCAGTTGGACGGGTCTACTTGGCTACGAGCAGTACGTC. It translates to CATSWTGLLGYEQYV. This chain uses TRBV24-1 with TRBJ2-7, with no clear D. The CDR3 consists of 15 residues. Trimming removed 6 bases at V and 3 bases at J, with 17 bases between. Germline V gives CDR1 KGHDR, CDR2 SFDVKD.

This clonotype was seen repeatedly, ten times or more. The CDR3 DNA is TGTGCCATCAGTGAGTCTGGTCAAAACTACTACAATGAGCAGTTCTTC. This sequence encodes CAISESGQNYYNEQFF. The chain carries TRBV10-3 and TRBJ2-1, with D unresolved. This CDR3 comprises 16 residues. The V gene's germline CDR1 is ENHRY and CDR2 SYGVKD. Trimming shortened V by 0 bases and J by 3 bases, and 12 bases separated the two germline ends.

The table lists this clonotype with a few counts. V and J are TRBV30 and TRBJ1-6; weak D call: TRBD1 (6 bases). The CDR3 covers 13 residues. V lost 4 bases, J lost 4 bases, and 8 bases lay in between. CDR1 is GTSNPN, CDR2 SVGIG, per germline (reference sequence). DNA of the CDR3: TGTGCCTGGACCGGGACATATAATTCACCCCTCCACTTT. Translating gives CAWTGTYNSPLHF. The full variable domain, its missing parts supplied by reference TRBV30 and TRBJ1-6, is SQTIHQWPATLVQPVGSPLSLECTVEGTSNPNLYWYRQAAGRGLQLLFYSVGIGQISSEVPQNLSASRPQDRQFILSSKKLLLSDSGFYLCAWTGTYNSPLHFGNGTRLTVT.

The sample holds many counts of this clonotype. As DNA, the CDR3 is TGTGCCAGCAGTGTCGTAGGGTTGTCCTATAATTCACCCCTCCACTTT. Its protein is CASSVVGLSYNSPLHF. The chain carries TRBV6-1 and TRBJ1-6; unclear D gene. The germline CDR1 and CDR2 sequences are MNHNS and SASEGT. The length of the CDR3 is 16 residues. Between the trimmed V and J ends, which lost 4 bases and 1 base, there was a span of 11 bases.

This clonotype has at least ten counts. The chain has TRBV3-1 and TRBJ2-1; D perhaps matches TRBD2 (5 bases). V lost 4 bases to trimming and J lost 2 bases, with 12 bases between them. Germline lookup yields CDR1 LGHDT and CDR2 YNNKEL (reference sequence). The CDR3 is made up of 15 amino acids. CDR3 bases: TGTGCCAGCAGCCCGGGGTGGGAGCCCTACAATGAGCAGTTCTTC. It codes for CASSPGWEPYNEQFF.

This clonotype has ten or more counts. The gene calls are TRBV21-1 and TRBJ1-2; the table's D gene call, TRBD1, was not cross checked with the DNA. TRBV21-1 is listed as a pseudogene. The CDR3 runs 15 residues. The CDR3 spells CASSKDRGIHYGYTF. DNA for the CDR3: TGTGCCAGCAGCAAAGACAGGGGGATCCACTATGGCTACACCTTC.

This clonotype has ten or more counts. This sequence joins TRBV10-3 and TRBJ2-7; perhaps TRBD1 as D (5 bases). CDR3 length: 16 residues. The germline CDR1 and CDR2 sequences are ENHRY and SYGVKD. The V gene lost 3 bases and the J gene lost 2 bases, with 17 bases spanning the gap. The CDR3 spells CAISDPRQSIPYEQYF. CDR3 coding DNA: TGTGCCATCAGTGACCCTCGACAGTCTATCCCCTACGAGCAGTACTTC.

This clonotype was seen a handful of times. V is TRBV19 and J is TRBJ2-1, with D uncertain. The germline V gene has CDR1 LNHDA and CDR2 SQIVND (reference sequence). The length of the CDR3 is 12 residues. V was shortened by 4 bases and J by 4 bases, with 5 bases between the two germline ends. In nucleotides, the CDR3 is TGTGCCAGTAGTAACAGTTACAATGAGCAGTTCTTC. Its protein product is CASSNSYNEQFF.

The V call is TRBV7-2, the J call TRBJ1-3; TRBD1 is a possible D gene (5 bases). The V gene lost 5 bases and the J gene lost 0 bases, with 14 bases spanning the gap. CDR3 length: 16 amino acids. The germline gives CDR1 SGHTA, CDR2 FQGNSA. CDR3 amino acids: CASSARAGSSGNTIYF. The CDR3 DNA sequence: TGTGCCAGCAGCGCCCGGGCAGGGTCCTCTGGAAACACCATATATTTT.

In this sample, this clonotype turned up many times. The V and J genes are TRBV24-1 and TRBJ1-3, with D maybe TRBD1 (5 bases). CDR3 length equals 15 residues. Deletions cut 9 bases from V and 0 bases from J, with 14 bases between. The germline gives CDR1 KGHDR, CDR2 SFDVKD. CDR3 residues: CATFDRDYSGNTIYF. Here the CDR3 DNA reads TGTGCCACCTTCGACAGAGATTACTCTGGAAACACCATATATTTT.

At least ten counts were recorded for this clonotype. V and J are TRBV5-1 and TRBJ1-1, with 9 bases that match TRBD1. Looked up from germline, CDR1 is SGHRS and CDR2 is YFSETQ. The CDR3 spans 14 residues. V shed 6 bases and J 2 bases; nucleotides not matched to a gene: 5. Written as DNA, the CDR3 is TGCGCCAGCAAGTGGACAGGGGTTAACACTGAAGCTTTCTTT. This codes for CASKWTGVNTEAFF.

This clonotype was observed at least ten times. The rearrangement links TRBV5-1 to TRBJ2-5; the D is unclear. The germline V gene has CDR1 SGHRS and CDR2 YFSETQ. The CDR3 has 11 residues. Trimming removed 4 bases at V and 2 bases at J, with 3 bases between. The CDR3 reads CASSMQETQYF. DNA of the CDR3: TGCGCCAGCAGCATGCAAGAGACCCAGTACTTC.

This clonotype was detected ten times or more. The genes are TRBV12-3 or TRBV12-4 and TRBJ2-1; D remains unclear. Trimming cost V 2 bases and J 7 bases, with 9 bases left between them. CDR3 length: 13 amino acids. The CDR3 region has the DNA TGTGCCAGCAGTTTATCTACAGAAAATGAGCAGTTCTTC. This codes for CASSLSTENEQFF.

This clonotype has a handful of counts. V and J are TRBV27 and TRBJ2-3; no reliable D call. This CDR3 comprises 12 residues. Germline V gene sequence: CDR1 MNHEY, CDR2 SMNVEV (reference sequence). V lost 6 bases to trimming and J lost 0 bases, with 4 bases between them. CDR3 loop: CASRSSTDTQYF. The CDR3 DNA is TGTGCCAGCAGAAGTAGCACAGATACGCAGTATTTT.

This clonotype has more than one count but fewer than ten. The V gene is TRBV15, the J gene TRBJ2-5; possible D gene TRBD1, 7 bases. Trimming cost V 0 bases and J 6 bases, with 14 bases left between them. The CDR3 contains 15 residues. CDR1 and CDR2 from the germline V gene are LNHNV and YYDKDF (reference sequence). The chain's CDR3 is CATSRDMEGAKTQYF. CDR3 nucleotides: TGTGCCACCAGCAGAGATATGGAGGGGGCGAAGACCCAGTACTTC.

This clonotype has a count of ten or more. The rearrangement joins TRBV29-1 to TRBJ1-1; TRBD1 is a possible D gene (6 bases). This CDR3 has 14 residues. Germline V gene data show CDR1 as SQVTM and CDR2 as ANQGSEA. Trimming left V 6 bases short and J 1 base short, with 15 bases between. The DNA of the CDR3 is TGCAGCGTCCACCCCGCCAGGGGGAACACTGAAGCTTTCTTT. It encodes CSVHPARGNTEAFF.

There are many counts of this clonotype. The rearrangement joins TRBV12-3 or TRBV12-4 to TRBJ1-4; TRBD1 is a possible D gene (5 bases). Deletions cut 3 bases from V and 1 base from J, with 9 bases between. This CDR3 is built from 15 residues. CDR3 amino acids: CASSLGQLTNEKLFF. The CDR3 DNA sequence: TGTGCCAGCAGTTTGGGGCAGCTAACTAATGAAAAACTGTTTTTT.

In regard to this clonotype: This may come from a read error, since a much larger clone is one base off. V usage is TRBV20-1 and J usage is TRBJ2-3; D gene uncertain. CDR3 length equals 13 residues. The V gene's germline CDR1 is DFQATT and CDR2 SNEGSKA (reference sequence). CDR3 bases: TGCAGTGCCAACGCCGGGCACCGCGATACGCCGTATTTT. It encodes CSANAGHRDTPYF.

There are many counts of this clonotype. A read error may produce the germline difference seen at one junction end. The chain carries TRBV5-1 and TRBJ2-5; D remains ambiguous. CDR1 is SGHRS, CDR2 YFSETQ, per germline. CDR3 size: 12 residues. CDR3 sequence (DNA): TGCGCCAGCAGCCAGACAAGAGAGTCCCAGTACTTC. This gives the protein CASSQTRESQYF.

This clonotype was seen more than once but under ten times. V gene TRBV6-5 combines with J gene TRBJ2-5, with TRBD1 as a possible D gene (8 bases). There are 14 residues in the CDR3. Germline CDR1 and CDR2: MNHEY and SVGAGI. The V end lost 8 bases, the J end lost 7 bases, and 20 bases lay between the germline ends. Here the CDR3 reads CASGRADTGGTQYF. The CDR3 DNA sequence: TGTGCCAGCGGGAGGGCCGATACAGGGGGGACCCAGTACTTC.

This clonotype has at least ten counts. The chain recombines TRBV18 with TRBJ2-3; tentatively, D is TRBD1 (6 bases). CDR3 length equals 15 residues. Germline assignment: CDR1 KGHSH and CDR2 LQKENI. The ends were cut back, 6 bases at V and 0 bases at J, with 13 bases in the middle. The CDR3, as DNA: TGTGCCAGCTCGCGAACGGGACAAAGCACAGATACGCAGTATTTT. It is translated as CASSRTGQSTDTQYF.

This clonotype occurred many times. V gene TRBV20-1 combines with J gene TRBJ2-3; the match to TRBD2 covers 10 bases. This CDR3 has 13 residues. The V gene's germline CDR1 is DFQATT and CDR2 SNEGSKA (reference sequence). V was clipped by 7 bases and J by 2 bases; unmatched bases: 3. CDR3 protein: CSVLAGATDTQYF. The CDR3 coding sequence is TGCAGTGTGCTAGCGGGGGCCACAGATACGCAGTATTTT.

Many counts were recorded for this clonotype. V and J are TRBV20-1 and TRBJ2-1; 11 positions agree with TRBD2. This CDR3 is 14 amino acids long. Losses at the gene ends were 6 bases for V and 3 bases for J; bases not matched to a gene: 4. Germline CDR1 is DFQATT and CDR2 is SNEGSKA (reference sequence). DNA of the CDR3: TGCAGTGCCCCGACTAGCGGGATCTACAATGAGCAGTTCTTC. Its translation is CSAPTSGIYNEQFF.

This clonotype was observed a few times. The V and J genes are TRBV5-1 and TRBJ1-1, with D perhaps matching TRBD1 (6 bases). The CDR3 contains 16 residues. CDR1 is SGHRS and CDR2 is YFSETQ in the germline V gene. The germline V and J ends were trimmed by 1 base and 0 bases, with 13 bases remaining between them. The CDR3 DNA reads as TGCGCCAGCAGCTTGCGGGTTGGGGGCATGAACACTGAAGCTTTCTTT. It codes for CASSLRVGGMNTEAFF.